Below are 30 T cell receptor beta chains sequenced from a single sample in a study of low-dose radiotherapy and immunotherapy resistance in tumors. Sample time point: after trial treatment. This sample's treatment: LDRT plus nivolumab, ipilimumab, low-dose cyclophosphamide and aspirin (RACIN trial). Alpha- and beta-chain coverage of first-strand cDNA came from TRAV- and TRBV-specific primers. Both a constant-region primer and a V-primer adapter served to amplify TCRs across roughly 20 PCR cycles. MiXCR was run by TCRdb on the reads, yielding one entry per CDR3 protein. The sample contains under 75,000 distinct CDR3 sequences, 20% to 25% of which appear only once. This material consisted of PBMCs, taken after low-dose radiotherapy plus immunotherapy. The receptors were gathered from a male donor with prostate cancer.

This clonotype was counted at least ten times. The chain is built from TRBV5-1 and TRBJ2-3; D assignment may be TRBD1 or TRBD2 (5 bases each). Per the germline V gene, CDR1 is SGHRS and CDR2 is YFSETQ. This CDR3 is 16 amino acids long. Trimming pared 2 bases from V and 3 bases from J, leaving 16 bases between. The CDR3 region is CASSFVAGASTDTQYF. The DNA of the CDR3 is TGCGCCAGCAGCTTCGTGGCCGGGGCTTCGACAGATACGCAGTATTTT.

The chain uses TRBV5-8 and TRBJ2-7; 8 bases are shared with TRBD1. The trim removed 4 bases at V and 3 bases at J, leaving 6 bases unmatched. This CDR3 spans 14 amino acids. Germline lookup yields CDR1 SGHTS and CDR2 YDEGEE. The CDR3 loop reads CASSLAGTGYEQYF. DNA for the CDR3: TGTGCCAGCAGCCTAGCCGGGACAGGCTACGAGCAGTACTTC.

As regards this clonotype: Possible read error: a much larger clone is one base away. The chain joins TRBV7-9 to TRBJ1-1; D is ambiguous. CDR3 length equals 10 residues. Germline V gene sequence: CDR1 SEHNR, CDR2 FQNEAQ (reference sequence). CDR3 in amino acids: CAGSGAEAFF. CDR3 DNA sequence: TGTGCCGGCAGTGGGGCTGAAGCTTTCTTT.

This clonotype appeared many times. The chain joins TRBV7-9 to TRBJ1-6; 8 bases are a match to TRBD1. The V gene's germline CDR1 is SEHNR and CDR2 FQNEAQ (reference sequence). The J segment lost 8 bases and the V segment lost 4 bases, leaving 4 bases of the junction unmatched. This CDR3 comprises 14 residues. In nucleotides, the CDR3 is TGTGCCAGCAGCTATGGACAGGGTCATTCACCCCTCCACTTT. It yields the protein CASSYGQGHSPLHF.

V is TRBV5-4 and J is TRBJ2-1; the D call may be TRBD1 or TRBD2 (6 bases each). This CDR3 comprises 15 residues. V lost 4 bases and J lost 0, with 11 bases in between. From germline, CDR1 is SGHNT and CDR2 YYREEE (reference sequence). CDR3 protein: CASSGGGNSYNEQFF. In DNA form, the CDR3 reads TGTGCCAGCAGCGGAGGGGGGAACTCCTACAATGAGCAGTTCTTC. Combining the CDR3 with reference TRBV5-4 and TRBJ2-1 gives the whole variable domain ETGVTQSPTHLIKTRGQQVTLRCSSQSGHNTVSWYQQALGQGPQFIFQYYREEENGRGNFPPRFSGLQFPNYSSELNVNALELDDSALYLCASSGGGNSYNEQFFGPGTRLTVL.

This clonotype showed up many times. The chain joins TRBV7-9 to TRBJ1-5, with D tentatively TRBD1 (5 bases). This CDR3 comprises 14 residues. V lost 3 bases, J lost 7 bases, and 13 bases lay in between. From germline, CDR1 is SEHNR and CDR2 FQNEAQ (reference sequence). In nucleotides, the CDR3 is TGTGCCAGCAGCTTTGGAGGCAGGGAACAGCCCCAGCATTTT. It is translated as CASSFGGREQPQHF. Full variable domain (missing parts from reference TRBV7-9 and TRBJ1-5): DTGVSQNPRHKITKRGQNVTFRCDPISEHNRLYWYRQTLGQGPEFLTYFQNEAQLEKSRLLSDRFSAERPKGSFSTLEIQRTEQGDSAMYLCASSFGGREQPQHFGDGTRLSIL.

At least ten counts were recorded for this clonotype. The chain recombines TRBV7-2 with TRBJ2-3; 12 bases line up with TRBD2. V shed 3 bases, J shed 5 bases, and the junction held 3 bases outside the gene matches. Germline-derived CDR1 and CDR2 are SGHTA and FQGNSA. CDR3 length equals 15 residues. DNA for the CDR3: TGTGCCAGCAGCTTCTCTAGCGGGGGGGGAGATACGCAGTATTTT. Its protein product is CASSFSSGGGDTQYF.

The chain carries TRBV10-1 and TRBJ1-1; D gene uncertain. The CDR3 runs to 11 residues. The germline V gene encodes CDR1 WNHNN and CDR2 SYGVQD (reference sequence). V lost 8 bases to trimming and J lost 3 bases, with 7 bases between them. In nucleotides, the CDR3 is TGCGCCAGCCCGTTCGACACTGAAGCTTTCTTT. It codes for CASPFDTEAFF.

This clonotype was seen at least ten times. The CDR3 is CAGRVGVGNTEAFF. Written as DNA, the CDR3 is TGTGCCGGACGTGTGGGGGTGGGGAACACTGAAGCTTTCTTT. The chain uses TRBV7-2 and TRBJ1-1; weak D call: TRBD1 (5 bases). The CDR3 totals 14 residues. Germline CDR1 and CDR2: SGHTA and FQGNSA. The ends were cut back, 11 bases at V and 1 base at J, with 17 bases in the middle.

The chain joins TRBV20-1 to TRBJ1-1; the D gene is possibly TRBD1 (6 bases). This CDR3 has 12 amino acids. CDR1 and CDR2 from the germline V gene are DFQATT and SNEGSKA (reference sequence). The CDR3: CSVTGLASVAFF. CDR3 coding DNA: TGCAGCGTTACAGGGTTGGCAAGTGTAGCTTTCTTT.

This clonotype appeared many times. The J gene is TRBJ2-2, the V gene TRBV9; 8 bases match TRBD1. The CDR3 contains 14 residues. The ends lost 3 bases at V and 9 bases at J; junction bases unmatched: 7. Germline lookup yields CDR1 SGDLS and CDR2 YYNGEE. CDR3 nucleotides: TGTGCCAGCAGCGCCGGACAGGGTCAAAGGGAGCTGTTTTTT. Residues: CASSAGQGQRELFF.

The gene calls are TRBV28 and TRBJ2-3, with TRBD2 matching 7 bases. Germline CDR1 reads MDHEN; CDR2 reads SYDVKM. V was pared by 4 bases and J by 3 bases, with 10 bases of the junction left unmatched. CDR3 length equals 16 residues. CDR3 DNA: TGTGCCAGCAGTTCGCCCGGAGCGGGAATAACAGATACGCAGTATTTT. It yields the protein CASSSPGAGITDTQYF.

Of note for this clonotype: Only one base separates this from a far larger clonotype, so it likely reflects a read error. V is TRBV28 and J is TRBJ2-1, with unresolved D. The CDR3 contains 13 residues. Germline CDR1 is MDHEN and CDR2 is SYDVKM. Trimming took off 6 bases at V and 10 bases at J, with 16 bases between the two ends. CDR3 nucleotides: TGTGCCAGCAGGGTACAGAGCTCCTACGAGCAGTTCTTC. Residues: CASRVQSSYEQFF.

The chain is built from TRBV23-1 and TRBJ2-3; D gene uncertain. TRBV23-1 is given ORF status, its function remaining uncertain. The CDR3 has 17 amino acids. V lost 0 bases and J 3 bases, leaving 16 bases between the germline ends. CDR3 bases: TGCGCCAGCAGTCAATCGTTCTCTTCTGGAGTGACAGATACGCAGTATTTT. Protein: CASSQSFSSGVTDTQYF.

This clonotype was picked up many times. The V call is TRBV19, the J call TRBJ1-1, with 9 bases matching TRBD1. Germline V gene sequence: CDR1 LNHDA, CDR2 SQIVND (reference sequence). V lost 3 bases and J lost 5; bases outside the gene matches: 13. There are 17 residues in the CDR3. The CDR3 spells CASSMDRGLIISTEAFF. CDR3 DNA sequence: TGTGCCAGTAGTATGGACAGGGGTCTCATTATAAGTACTGAAGCTTTCTTT.

The chain uses TRBV11-1 and TRBJ1-1; D not resolved. Germline CDR1 reads SGHAT; CDR2 reads FQDESV (reference sequence). The CDR3 has 12 residues. V lost 5 bases, J lost 8 bases, and 12 bases lay in between. The CDR3 region has the DNA TGTGCCAGCAGCCTAAACCGGGCCGAAGCTTTCTTT. Translated, it gives CASSLNRAEAFF.

In its sample, this clonotype was seen many times. This chain links TRBV9 with TRBJ2-1; 10 positions agree with TRBD2. CDR3 length equals 16 residues. In germline, CDR1 is SGDLS, CDR2 YYNGEE. V dropped 0 bases and J dropped 8; count of bases not matched to a gene: 8. In DNA, the CDR3 is TGTGCCAGCAGCGTAGCTCAGCGGGAGGGACAGGATGAGCAGTTCTTC. It codes for CASSVAQREGQDEQFF.

In this sample, this clonotype turned up many times. The chain has TRBV29-1 and TRBJ1-5; tentative D call: TRBD1 (5 bases). This CDR3 region has 13 residues. CDR1 is SQVTM and CDR2 is ANQGSEA in the germline V gene. The V end lost 5 bases, the J end lost 2 bases, and 10 bases lay between the germline ends. The CDR3 DNA sequence: TGCAGCGTTTGGGGGGGGGGCAATCAGCCCCAGCATTTT. Translation gives CSVWGGGNQPQHF.

This clonotype was detected ten times or more. The V and J genes are TRBV27 and TRBJ2-7; D is possibly TRBD2 (5 bases). The CDR3 runs to 14 residues. V gave up 2 bases and J gave up 4 bases, with 12 bases separating them. Germline CDR1 reads MNHEY; CDR2 reads SMNVEV (reference sequence). The CDR3 here is CASSLTGIRYEQYF. The CDR3, as DNA: TGTGCCAGCAGTTTAACGGGAATTCGATACGAGCAGTACTTC.

With respect to this clonotype: Since a far larger clone is one base different, this is likely a read error. The chain couples TRBV5-3 to TRBJ2-1, with D maybe TRBD2 (5 bases). TRBV5-3 is annotated as an ORF whose role is uncertain. The CDR3 loop spans 14 amino acids. The CDR3 DNA reads TGTGCCAGCAGCTCCTGGGGTAGCGCAAATGAGCTGTTCTTC. Amino acid sequence: CASSSWGSANELFF.

A note on this clonotype: A far more abundant clone sits one base away, making this likely a read error. The V and J genes are TRBV7-6 and TRBJ2-2, with D possibly matching TRBD1 (5 bases). V lost 2 bases and J 7 bases, leaving 17 bases between the germline ends. The CDR3 loop spans 16 amino acids. CDR1 SGHVS and CDR2 FNYEAQ come from the germline V gene. CDR3 DNA sequence: TGTGCCAGCAGCTTACGGTCAGGGATATTTGGCGGGGAGCTGTTTTTT. This codes for CASSLRSGIFGGELFF.

The chain uses TRBV5-6 and TRBJ1-3; 7 bases map to TRBD1. The CDR3 consists of 15 residues. The germline CDR1 and CDR2 sequences are SGHDT and YYEEEE. The junction had 7 bases not matched to a gene; V was cut back by 4 bases and J by 3 bases. This CDR3 is CASSPTGLVGNTIYF. The CDR3 DNA sequence: TGTGCCAGCAGCCCGACAGGGCTTGTTGGAAACACCATATATTTT.

At least ten counts were recorded for this clonotype. The chain carries TRBV9 and TRBJ2-7; the D gene is possibly TRBD1 (6 bases). This CDR3 region has 15 residues. Per germline, CDR1 SGDLS and CDR2 YYNGEE. Trimming removed 2 bases from V and 2 bases from J, with 14 bases in between. In DNA form, the CDR3 reads TGTGCCAGCAGCGTCGGGACACTATCAACCTACGAGCAGTACTTC. Its translation: CASSVGTLSTYEQYF.

Remarks on this clonotype: Given a far larger clone just one base away, this is likely a sequencing read error. The rearrangement links TRBV12-3 or TRBV12-4 to TRBJ2-1; D assignment may be TRBD1 or TRBD2 (6 bases each). Trimming pared 3 bases from V and 10 bases from J, leaving 16 bases between. The CDR3 contains 14 residues. DNA for the CDR3: TGTGCCAGCAGTTTTGGGGGGCCGGTAATCGAGCAGTTCTTC. It yields the protein CASSFGGPVIEQFF.

This clonotype appeared many times. The CDR3: CAWSVGGEAYEQYF. The CDR3 nucleotides are TGTGCCTGGAGTGTCGGGGGTGAGGCCTACGAGCAGTACTTC. The chain is built from TRBV30 and TRBJ2-7, with D tentatively TRBD2 (6 bases). V gave up 0 bases and J gave up 2 bases, with 11 bases separating them. Germline CDR1 reads GTSNPN; CDR2 reads SVGIG (reference sequence). The CDR3 runs to 14 residues. The whole variable domain, filled in from reference TRBV30 and TRBJ2-7, reads SQTIHQWPATLVQPVGSPLSLECTVEGTSNPNLYWYRQAAGRGLQLLFYSVGIGQISSEVPQNLSASRPQDRQFILSSKKLLLSDSGFYLCAWSVGGEAYEQYFGPGTRLTVT.

On this clonotype itself: Given a far larger clone just one base away, this is likely a sequencing read error. The V call is TRBV5-1, the J call TRBJ2-1, with no clear D. Germline V gives CDR1 SGHRS, CDR2 YFSETQ. Trimming took off 0 bases at V and 10 bases at J, with 11 bases between the two ends. CDR3 length: 13 amino acids. This CDR3 reads CASSLVSRYEQFF. DNA for the CDR3: TGCGCCAGCAGCTTGGTTTCCCGGTACGAGCAGTTCTTC.

In this sample, this clonotype turned up many times. The chain carries TRBV20-1 and TRBJ2-1, with D possibly called TRBD1 or TRBD2 (5 bases each). The germline CDR1 and CDR2 sequences are DFQATT and SNEGSKA (reference sequence). The CDR3 totals 23 residues. The V gene lost 3 bases and the J gene lost 0 bases, with 36 bases spanning the gap. The DNA for the CDR3 is TGCAGTGCTAGGCAATCGAGGGACCGGTTCTCCCTTCCCACTCATAGCTCCTACAATGAGCAGTTCTTC. As protein: CSARQSRDRFSLPTHSSYNEQFF.

At least ten counts were recorded for this clonotype. V usage is TRBV7-2 and J usage is TRBJ2-3; 7 bases are shared with TRBD2. V was pared by 0 bases and J by 0 bases, with 6 bases of the junction left unmatched. Germline CDR1 and CDR2: SGHTA and FQGNSA. The CDR3 has 17 amino acids. The CDR3 nucleotides read TGTGCCAGCAGCTTAGCCAGCGGGACCACTAGCACAGATACGCAGTATTTT. It encodes CASSLASGTTSTDTQYF.

This clonotype was recorded at least ten times. The rearrangement links TRBV7-2 to TRBJ1-3; D gene ambiguous. V shed 5 bases and J shed 8 bases, with 19 bases lying between them. CDR1 and CDR2 (germline): SGHTA, FQGNSA. This CDR3 has 15 residues. CDR3 protein: CASSQPLGGGYTIYF. The CDR3 nucleotides are TGTGCCAGCAGCCAGCCCCTGGGTGGCGGGTACACCATATATTTT.

The sample holds many counts of this clonotype. The rearrangement joins TRBV19 to TRBJ1-1; 9 bases are shared with TRBD1. The CDR3 consists of 14 residues. Germline CDR1 reads LNHDA; CDR2 reads SQIVND (reference sequence). The V and J ends lost 2 bases and 5 bases, in that order; junction bases with no gene match: 3. Here the CDR3 reads CASSIMTGGTEAFF. DNA of the CDR3: TGTGCCAGTAGTATAATGACAGGGGGGACTGAAGCTTTCTTT.